Listed below are T cell receptor beta chains from one sample, sequenced in a study of cytomegalovirus exposure and HLA in healthy donors. Using immunoSEQ multiplex PCR, the repertoire was profiled, and TCRdb retains in-frame clones only, with some absent. The table has around 49,000 clones, approximately 95% seen once; the top ten hold 7.8%. Specimen: PBMCs. All receptors derive from a woman between 18 and 29 years old in good health and CMV-seropositive. CDR3s include the opening cysteine and the closing phenylalanine or tryptophan. The D gene is left open where the match is weak. Clone size appears in some rows only: once, few, many, or a class for an expanded clone.

D: NA
J: TRBJ2-7
size: NA
V: TRBV10-3
DNA: TGTGCCATCAGTGAGAGGGGCGATGGGCCCTACGAGCAGTACTTC
CDR3: CAISERGDGPYEQYF

D: NA
J: TRBJ1-2
size: once
V: TRBV28
DNA: TGTGCCAGCAGACCAGGGTATAGGGTGTATGGCTACACCTTC
CDR3: CASRPGYRVYGYTF

D: TRBD1
J: TRBJ2-7
size: NA
V: TRBV7-6
DNA: TGTGCCAGCAGCACAGAGGGACAGGGGCCCTACGAGCAGTACTTC
CDR3: CASSTEGQGPYEQYF

D: NA
J: TRBJ1-1
size: NA
V: TRBV6-5
DNA: TGTGCCAGCAGTTTCAGGGAGAACACTGAAGCTTTCTTT
CDR3: CASSFRENTEAFF

D: NA
J: TRBJ2-5
size: NA
V: TRBV4-1
DNA: TGCGCCAGCAGCCAAGTCTCTGGGGGGGAGACCCAGTACTTC
CDR3: CASSQVSGGETQYF

D: NA
J: TRBJ1-1
size: once
V: TRBV4-2
DNA: TGTGCCAGCAGCCAAGGGGATCGGACAGCGCCGGATGAAGCTTTCTTT
CDR3: CASSQGDRTAPDEAFF

D: TRBD1
J: TRBJ1-5
size: NA
V: TRBV28
DNA: TGTGCCAGCCTCGGGGACAGGGGTTTACTTAGGGGCAATCAGCCCCAGCATTTT
CDR3: CASLGDRGLLRGNQPQHF

D: TRBD1
J: TRBJ2-1
size: NA
V: TRBV18
DNA: TGTGCCAGCTCACCCGTGGACAGGTGGAGCAATGAGCAGTTCTTC
CDR3: CASSPVDRWSNEQFF

D: TRBD2
J: TRBJ2-1
size: once
V: TRBV4-1
DNA: TGCGCCAGCAGCCTCGGGGGGGAGGCGCAGTTCTTC
CDR3: CASSLGGEAQFF

D: NA
J: TRBJ2-4
size: NA
V: TRBV21-1
DNA: TGTGCCAGCAGCAAAGTTTTAGTTGAGCGGTGGGCCAAAAACATTCAGTACTTC
CDR3: CASSKVLVERWAKNIQYF

D: NA
J: TRBJ2-7
size: NA
V: TRBV5-3
DNA: TGTGCCAGAACAAGAGGAGGGAAGTACTTC
CDR3: CARTRGGKYF

D: NA
J: TRBJ2-2
size: NA
V: TRBV5-1
DNA: TGCGCCAGCAGCTTGGCCGGCGGGGAGCTGTTTTTT
CDR3: CASSLAGGELFF

D: TRBD2
J: TRBJ2-4
size: NA
V: TRBV30
DNA: TGTGCCTGGAGTGAGGGACTAGCGGGAGCGGGAAACATTCAGTACTTC
CDR3: CAWSEGLAGAGNIQYF

D: NA
J: TRBJ1-6
size: NA
V: TRBV7-8
DNA: TGTGCCAGCAGCTTAAACAGGGATAATTCACCCCTCCACTTT
CDR3: CASSLNRDNSPLHF

D: TRBD2
J: TRBJ2-3
size: NA
V: TRBV6-4
DNA: TGTGCCAGCAGTGCCTTAGCGGGAGAATCAGATACGCAGTATTTT
CDR3: CASSALAGESDTQYF

D: TRBD2
J: TRBJ2-3
size: NA
V: TRBV7-7
DNA: TGTGCTAGCAGCTTAGGCTTCACGCCGGGACTAGCGGGAGGGCCGGGAGATACGCAGTATTTT
CDR3: CASSLGFTPGLAGGPGDTQYF

D: TRBD1
J: TRBJ1-2
size: NA
V: TRBV11-2
DNA: TGTGCCAGCAGCTTAGAGCCGGGACAGGGATGGGGCTACACCTTC
CDR3: CASSLEPGQGWGYTF

D: TRBD1
J: TRBJ2-5
size: NA
V: TRBV7-9
DNA: TGTGCCAGCAGCTGGGCCGGGACAGGGGAGGAGACCCAGTACTTC
CDR3: CASSWAGTGEETQYF

D: TRBD2
J: TRBJ2-1
size: NA
V: TRBV28
DNA: TGTGCCAGCAGTTTCTCCATTAGCGGGAGATACAATGAGCAGTTCTTC
CDR3: CASSFSISGRYNEQFF

D: NA
J: TRBJ2-7
size: NA
V: TRBV7-8
DNA: TGTGCCAGCAGCGCCGGCTCAGGGTTCCCCTACGAGCAGTACTTC
CDR3: CASSAGSGFPYEQYF

D: TRBD1
J: TRBJ2-3
size: NA
V: TRBV27
DNA: TGTGCCAGCAGTTTCACAGGGGGAGATACGCAGTATTTT
CDR3: CASSFTGGDTQYF

D: TRBD1
J: TRBJ1-1
size: NA
V: TRBV11-2
DNA: TGTGCCAGCAGCCGGGGGGACAGGGGAAGAGGGACTGAAGCTTTCTTT
CDR3: CASSRGDRGRGTEAFF

D: TRBD1
J: TRBJ2-1
size: NA
V: TRBV5-8
DNA: TGTGCCAGCAGCTCAACCAAGGGACAGGGGGTTGTTTCCTACAATGAGCAGTTCTTC
CDR3: CASSSTKGQGVVSYNEQFF

D: TRBD2
J: TRBJ2-7
size: NA
V: TRBV5-1
DNA: TGCGCCAGCAGCGTTAGCGGGGGGTACTACGAGCAGTACTTC
CDR3: CASSVSGGYYEQYF

D: TRBD2
J: TRBJ2-6
size: NA
V: TRBV5-6
DNA: TGTGCCAGCAGCCTGGGGCTAGCGGTCCTCTCTGGGGCCAACGTCCTGACTTTC
CDR3: CASSLGLAVLSGANVLTF

D: NA
J: TRBJ2-1
size: NA
V: TRBV14
DNA: TGTGCCAGCAGCCAAGACGCAGGGCCGTATGAGCAGTTCTTC
CDR3: CASSQDAGPYEQFF

D: TRBD2
J: TRBJ2-4
size: NA
V: TRBV6-1
DNA: TGTGCCAGCAGTGCCTTTACTAGCGGGTCAAACATTCAGTACTTC
CDR3: CASSAFTSGSNIQYF

D: NA
J: TRBJ2-1
size: NA
V: TRBV11-2
DNA: TGTGCCAGCAGCTTAGGGGGCGGGAAACGGTTCTTC
CDR3: CASSLGGGKRFF

D: TRBD2
J: TRBJ2-7
size: NA
V: TRBV27
DNA: TGTGCCAGCAGTTTTTGGGGGTCTAGCGGGTCCTACGAGCAGTACTTC
CDR3: CASSFWGSSGSYEQYF

D: TRBD1
J: TRBJ2-2
size: NA
V: TRBV4-1
DNA: TGCGCCAGCAGCCATCCAGGGGGCAACACCGGGGAGCTGTTTTTT
CDR3: CASSHPGGNTGELFF

D: NA
J: TRBJ1-1
size: NA
V: TRBV4-1
DNA: TGCGCCAGCAGCCAAAGGGTCCAAGCGGGCGATGGGAACACTGAAGCTTTCTTT
CDR3: CASSQRVQAGDGNTEAFF

D: NA
J: TRBJ1-1
size: once
V: TRBV11-2
DNA: TGTGCCAGCAGCTTAGAATGGGGAGGCGCTGAAGCTTTCTTT
CDR3: CASSLEWGGAEAFF

D: TRBD2
J: TRBJ2-1
size: NA
V: TRBV19
DNA: TGTGCCAGCGCCGGACTAGCGGGGTACAATGAGCAGTTCTTC
CDR3: CASAGLAGYNEQFF

D: TRBD2
J: TRBJ2-7
size: once
V: TRBV6-1
DNA: TGTGCCAGCAGTCACAGACTAGCGGACTCCTACGAGCAGTACTTC
CDR3: CASSHRLADSYEQYF

D: TRBD2
J: TRBJ2-5
size: NA
V: TRBV5-1
DNA: TGCGCCAGCAGCTTGGGGGGGGGATCTCAAGAGACCCAGTACTTC
CDR3: CASSLGGGSQETQYF

D: NA
J: TRBJ1-4
size: NA
V: TRBV28
DNA: TGTGCCGGCTCGTCTTCAACTAATGAAAAACTGTTTTTT
CDR3: CAGSSSTNEKLFF